These 14 T cell receptor beta chains originate from one sample sequenced in a study of cytomegalovirus exposure and HLA in healthy donors. The PCR had 60 Vbeta and 13 Jbeta primers. Sequencing was performed with immunoSEQ multiplex PCR; in TCRdb, only in-frame clones are kept and a portion is missing. This listing includes some 67,000 clones. The specimen sequenced was PBMCs. Every receptor here comes from a woman in her thirties in good health and CMV-seronegative.

The genes are TRBV6-1 and TRBJ2-1; maybe TRBD2 (6 bases). This CDR3 region has 16 residues. V gave up 4 bases and J gave up 7 bases, with 20 bases separating them. Germline loops: CDR1 MNHNS, CDR2 SASEGT. CDR3 sequence (DNA): TGTGCCAGCAGTGCCTCCCCCGGGGGAGCGTTTAATGAGCAGTTCTTC. The encoded protein is CASSASPGGAFNEQFF.

The chain carries TRBV9 and TRBJ2-6; 11 bases fit TRBD1. The trim removed 6 bases at V and 0 bases at J, leaving 8 bases unmatched. The germline CDR1 and CDR2 sequences are SGDLS and YYNGEE. The CDR3 is made up of 18 amino acids. The CDR3 is CASNPAGQGGSGANVLTF. The CDR3 nucleotides are TGTGCCAGCAACCCGGCGGGACAGGGGGGCTCTGGGGCCAACGTCCTGACTTTC.

The chain employs TRBV7-2 and TRBJ1-1; perhaps TRBD1 as D (5 bases). V was cut by 5 bases and J by 3 bases, with 22 bases left in between. This CDR3 spans 17 amino acids. In germline, CDR1 is SGHTA, CDR2 FQGNSA. The CDR3, as DNA: TGTGCCAGCAGCGTAACCCACCTAGGGTCGGGGGACACTGAAGCTTTCTTT. It translates to CASSVTHLGSGDTEAFF.

The V call is TRBV9, the J call TRBJ2-7; D remains ambiguous. Trimming took off 4 bases at V and 0 bases at J, with 17 bases between the two ends. The germline gives CDR1 SGDLS, CDR2 YYNGEE. The CDR3 length is 16 residues. The CDR3 protein is CASSPRGYGISYEQYF. Here the CDR3 DNA reads TGTGCCAGCAGCCCCCGAGGCTACGGAATCTCCTACGAGCAGTACTTC. The full variable domain, its missing parts supplied by reference TRBV9 and TRBJ2-7, is DSGVTQTPKHLITATGQRVTLRCSPRSGDLSVYWYQQSLDQGLQFLIQYYNGEERAKGNILERFSAQQFPDLHSELNLSSLELGDSALYFCASSPRGYGISYEQYFGPGTRLTVT.

The chain is built from TRBV7-9 and TRBJ2-7, with a tentative D call TRBD1 (5 bases). V was shortened by 1 base and J by 3 bases, with 7 bases between the two germline ends. Germline values: CDR1 SEHNR, CDR2 FQNEAQ (reference sequence). The CDR3 loop spans 13 amino acids. For the CDR3, the DNA is TGTGCCAGCAGCTTAGGACAGATCTACGAGCAGTACTTC. As protein: CASSLGQIYEQYF.

The J gene is TRBJ2-7, the V gene TRBV20-1; D is undetermined. Trimming stripped 3 bases from V and 2 bases from J, with 5 bases between. This CDR3 spans 11 amino acids. CDR1 is DFQATT and CDR2 is SNEGSKA in the germline V gene (reference sequence). CDR3 region: CSASRTYEQYF. CDR3 DNA: TGCAGTGCTAGCAGAACCTACGAGCAGTACTTC.

This rearrangement joins TRBV7-9 to TRBJ1-5; D not certain. This CDR3 comprises 12 residues. V was pared by 5 bases and J by 7 bases, with 9 bases between. Looked up from germline, CDR1 is SEHNR and CDR2 is FQNEAQ (reference sequence). CDR3 loop: CASSPDLQPQHF. The CDR3 bases are TGTGCCAGCAGCCCCGACTTACAGCCCCAGCATTTT.

The chain uses TRBV7-2 and TRBJ1-1; D gene unclear. CDR1 is SGHTA, CDR2 FQGNSA, per germline. The CDR3 consists of 15 residues. With 1 base removed from V and 1 base from J, the gap between germline ends came to 10 bases. The CDR3 DNA reads TGTGCCAGCAGCTTAGTCGTTACAGCGAACACTGAAGCTTTCTTT. Translated, it gives CASSLVVTANTEAFF. Looking up the rest from reference TRBV7-2 and TRBJ1-1 gives the full variable domain: GAGVSQSPSNKVTEKGKDVELRCDPISGHTALYWYRQSLGQGLEFLIYFQGNSAPDKSGLPSDRFSAERTGGSVSTLTIQRTQQEDSAVYLCASSLVVTANTEAFFGQGTRLTVV.

This rearrangement joins TRBV28 to TRBJ2-3, with 7 positions matching TRBD1. The CDR3 spans 16 residues. Trimming cost V 6 bases and J 2 bases; bases outside gene matches: 11. Germline assignment: CDR1 MDHEN and CDR2 SYDVKM. The CDR3: CASRISAGGHTDTQYF. CDR3 bases: TGTGCCAGCAGGATTTCGGCAGGGGGTCACACAGATACGCAGTATTTT.

The chain has TRBV5-1 and TRBJ2-7; D is possibly TRBD1 (6 bases). The germline CDR1 and CDR2 sequences are SGHRS and YFSETQ. This CDR3 comprises 14 residues. Deletions cut 1 base from V and 2 bases from J, with 10 bases between. The CDR3 spells CASSLQGQAYEQYF. Written as DNA, the CDR3 is TGCGCCAGCAGCTTGCAGGGACAAGCCTACGAGCAGTACTTC. Complete variable domain (other parts from reference TRBV5-1 and TRBJ2-7): KAGVTQTPRYLIKTRGQQVTLSCSPISGHRSVSWYQQTPGQGLQFLFEYFSETQRNKGNFPGRFSGRQFSNSRSEMNVSTLELGDSALYLCASSLQGQAYEQYFGPGTRLTVT.

Regarding this clone: Mismatch with germline at one junction end may stem from a read error. Other nucleotide sequences in the sample specify the same CDR3. The chain combines TRBV29-1 with TRBJ1-6; 8 bases align to TRBD1. Per germline, CDR1 SQVTM and CDR2 ANQGSEA. CDR3 length equals 13 residues. Here the CDR3 reads CSVRTGIGSPLHF. CDR3 nucleotide sequence: TGCAGCGTACGGACAGGGATCGGGTCACCCCTACACTTT.

The chain joins TRBV7-9 to TRBJ2-7; 7 bases are shared with TRBD1. V shed 2 bases and J 2 bases; nucleotides not matched to a gene: 3. Germline values: CDR1 SEHNR, CDR2 FQNEAQ (reference sequence). CDR3 length equals 14 residues. CDR3: CASSLLGQTYEQYF. CDR3 nucleotide sequence: TGTGCCAGCAGCTTACTGGGACAGACCTACGAGCAGTACTTC. The full variable domain, in which reference TRBV7-9 and TRBJ2-7 provide the parts outside the CDR3, is DTGVSQNPRHKITKRGQNVTFRCDPISEHNRLYWYRQTLGQGPEFLTYFQNEAQLEKSRLLSDRFSAERPKGSFSTLEIQRTEQGDSAMYLCASSLLGQTYEQYFGPGTRLTVT.

The genes are TRBV5-6 and TRBJ1-2; D is ambiguous. Germline V gene sequence: CDR1 SGHDT, CDR2 YYEEEE. The V end was cut by 4 bases, the J end by 4 bases, with 14 bases between. This CDR3 contains 14 residues. The CDR3 is CASSPQVTPYGYTF. CDR3 DNA sequence: TGTGCCAGCAGCCCTCAAGTGACTCCCTATGGCTACACCTTC.

This rearrangement joins TRBV4-1 to TRBJ1-2, with 8 bases identical to TRBD1. After removal of 3 bases from V and 5 bases from J, the junction contained 8 bases not matched to a gene. CDR3 length: 15 residues. Germline V gene data show CDR1 as MGHRA and CDR2 as YSYEKL. CDR3 bases: TGCGCCAGCAGCCACCCAGTGGACAGGGAATATGGCTACACCTTC. This codes for CASSHPVDREYGYTF.